The 13 T cell receptor beta chains listed next were all sequenced from one sample in a study of early T cells in non-severe SARS-CoV-2 infection. TCRdb called the 5' RACE reads again in MiXCR, with one record for every CDR3 protein. The sample records around 48,000 distinct CDR3 sequences, under 15% being singletons. Sequenced sample: whole blood. The receptor set was obtained from an adult who was a healthcare worker with PCR-confirmed SARS-CoV-2 infection or an uninfected control (not recorded which).

This clonotype was found many times. This chain uses TRBV12-3 or TRBV12-4 with TRBJ1-3; the match to TRBD1 covers 7 bases. V shed 6 bases and J 0 bases; nucleotides not matched to a gene: 14. The CDR3 covers 18 residues. DNA for the CDR3: TGTGCCAGCAGACCCCGGGACAGCAATAATCTCTCTGGAAACACCATATATTTT. Its protein product is CASRPRDSNNLSGNTIYF.

This clonotype was found a few times. The genes are TRBV4-1 and TRBJ1-6; the D gene is possibly TRBD1 (5 bases). The CDR3 totals 17 residues. Germline CDR1 MGHRA, CDR2 YSYEKL. V lost 1 base to trimming and J lost 6 bases, with 16 bases between them. CDR3: CASSQAPRGGRNSPLHF. The CDR3 nucleotides read TGCGCCAGCAGCCAAGCCCCACGTGGGGGACGTAATTCACCCCTCCACTTT.

The chain carries TRBV10-2 and TRBJ2-3; no reliable D call. V was pared by 2 bases and J by 2 bases, with 8 bases between. CDR1 WSHSY and CDR2 SAAADI come from the germline V gene. CDR3 length: 14 amino acids. CDR3 nucleotides: TGCGCCAGCAGTGAGGGAGCTCTCACAGATACGCAGTATTTT. Encoded protein: CASSEGALTDTQYF.

This clonotype was seen repeatedly, ten times or more. The V gene is TRBV5-1, the J gene TRBJ1-1, with 10 nucleotides matching TRBD1. Germline CDR1 reads SGHRS; CDR2 reads YFSETQ. The trim removed 4 bases at V and 6 bases at J, leaving 12 bases unmatched. The CDR3 is 16 amino acids. The CDR3 coding sequence is TGCGCCAGCAGCGGCCGGCGGGACAGGGGAAGCCCTGAAGCTTTCTTT. It specifies CASSGRRDRGSPEAFF. Full variable domain (missing parts from reference TRBV5-1 and TRBJ1-1): KAGVTQTPRYLIKTRGQQVTLSCSPISGHRSVSWYQQTPGQGLQFLFEYFSETQRNKGNFPGRFSGRQFSNSRSEMNVSTLELGDSALYLCASSGRRDRGSPEAFFGQGTRLTVV.

A few counts support this clonotype. The CDR3 DNA follows: TGTGCCAGCAGTTTATATACCAGCACCGGGGAGCTGTTTTTT. Its protein is CASSLYTSTGELFF. The chain links TRBV27 to TRBJ2-2; D not certain. The CDR3 has 14 residues. CDR1 and CDR2 from the germline V gene are MNHEY and SMNVEV (reference sequence). V gave up 1 base and J gave up 4 bases, with 7 bases separating them.

This clonotype was seen at least ten times. The rearrangement joins TRBV7-2 to TRBJ2-1, with D uncertain. The V end was cut by 1 base, the J end by 6 bases, with 10 bases between. CDR3 size: 14 residues. Germline CDR1 is SGHTA and CDR2 is FQGNSA. The chain's CDR3 is CASSLGVAPNEQFF. CDR3 in DNA: TGTGCCAGCAGCTTAGGAGTAGCCCCCAATGAGCAGTTCTTC.

The V gene is TRBV20-1, the J gene TRBJ2-7; D might be TRBD2 (6 bases). The CDR3 extends over 16 amino acids. Germline V lookup: CDR1 DFQATT, CDR2 SNEGSKA (reference sequence). The V and J ends lost 0 bases and 2 bases respectively, with 17 bases between them. CDR3 DNA: TGCAGTGCTAGAGAGGCAGGGAGGTCCGTCGCCTACGAGCAGTACTTC. As protein: CSAREAGRSVAYEQYF.

This clonotype was counted many times. The CDR3 region is CASSLTLQSYGYTF. The CDR3 region has the DNA TGCGCCAGCAGCCTAACCCTACAGAGCTATGGCTACACCTTC. This rearrangement joins TRBV5-1 to TRBJ1-2; D remains unclear. V dropped 4 bases and J dropped 4 bases, with 14 bases sitting between them. CDR1 and CDR2 (germline): SGHRS, YFSETQ. The CDR3 sequence is 14 residues long.

For this clonotype: A read error may be the cause here, since a much bigger clone is one base away. The rearrangement joins TRBV2 to TRBJ1-2; D remains unclear. The V end was cut by 4 bases, the J end by 6 bases, with 18 bases between. From germline, CDR1 is SNHLY and CDR2 FYNNEI. The CDR3 spans 15 residues. The CDR3 DNA is TGTGCCAGCAGTGCAGAAGTAGACATGGGCGATGGCTACACCTTC. Translation gives CASSAEVDMGDGYTF.

The J gene is TRBJ1-6, the V gene TRBV11-2, with D possibly matching TRBD1 (5 bases). This CDR3 contains 16 residues. The germline V gene has CDR1 SGHAT and CDR2 FQNNGV. V was cut by 1 base and J by 4 bases, with 11 bases left in between. The CDR3 loop is CASSLVSRAYNSPLHF. The DNA of the CDR3 is TGTGCCAGCAGCTTAGTATCCAGGGCGTATAATTCACCCCTCCACTTT.

This clonotype appeared a few times. The rearrangement links TRBV5-1 to TRBJ2-5; D unresolved. The CDR3 has 12 amino acids. V was trimmed by 1 base and J by 0 bases, leaving 1 base between them. Germline V CDR1 and CDR2: SGHRS, YFSETQ. CDR3 in amino acids: CASSLNQETQYF. Here the CDR3 DNA reads TGCGCCAGCAGCTTGAACCAAGAGACCCAGTACTTC. The full variable domain, rest sourced from reference TRBV5-1 and TRBJ2-5, is KAGVTQTPRYLIKTRGQQVTLSCSPISGHRSVSWYQQTPGQGLQFLFEYFSETQRNKGNFPGRFSGRQFSNSRSEMNVSTLELGDSALYLCASSLNQETQYFGPGTRLLVL.

This clonotype has just a few counts. The rearrangement links TRBV7-2 to TRBJ1-2; tentatively, D is TRBD1 (5 bases). Germline V gives CDR1 SGHTA, CDR2 FQGNSA. This CDR3 region has 15 residues. V lost 1 base to trimming and J lost 4 bases, with 13 bases between them. CDR3 DNA sequence: TGTGCCAGCAGCTTAGATGTCAGGGCCGTCTATGGCTACACCTTC. This translates into CASSLDVRAVYGYTF.

The chain combines TRBV20-1 with TRBJ2-7; D tentatively fits TRBD1 or TRBD2 (5 bases each). Germline V gene lookup returns CDR1 DFQATT and CDR2 SNEGSKA (reference sequence). Trimming pared 0 bases from V and 0 bases from J, leaving 15 bases between. The CDR3 runs 16 residues. In DNA, the CDR3 is TGCAGTGCTAGAGAGGCAGGGTACGGGACCTCCTACGAGCAGTACTTC. This encodes CSAREAGYGTSYEQYF.